A single sample gave rise to the 31 T cell receptor beta chains below, sequenced in a study of blood T cell repertoires in COVID-19. Profiled with immunoSEQ multiplex PCR; TCRdb holds only in-frame clones, not every one. The table includes 89,000 or so clones, around 96% detected once. Sequencing was carried out using peripheral blood. The source of these receptors is a human donor with active COVID-19. The donor label of this sample is uncertain.

The gene calls are TRBV6-2 or TRBV6-3 and TRBJ1-5, with D maybe TRBD1 (5 bases). This CDR3 has 14 residues. Germline V lookup: CDR1 MNHEY, CDR2 SVGEGT. V was pared by 6 bases and J by 3 bases, with 12 bases between. CDR3 protein: CASSLRQLNQPQHF. The CDR3 DNA follows: TGTGCCAGCAGCTTACGACAGCTCAATCAGCCCCAGCATTTT.

This chain joins TRBV2 and TRBJ2-3; TRBD1 aligns across 9 bases. This CDR3 comprises 15 residues. Germline assignment: CDR1 SNHLY and CDR2 FYNNEI. The V segment lost 3 bases and the J segment 1 base; nucleotides outside the gene matches: 2. The CDR3 loop is CASSERTGGTDTQYF. Here the CDR3 DNA reads TGTGCCAGCAGTGAGCGGACAGGGGGCACAGATACGCAGTATTTT.

This chain links TRBV7-8 with TRBJ1-5; TRBD1 agrees at 8 bases. Per germline, CDR1 SGHVS and CDR2 FQNEAQ. V shed 3 bases and J 5 bases; nucleotides not matched to a gene: 3. The CDR3 runs 14 residues. The CDR3 DNA reads as TGTGCCAGCAGCTTGTACAGGGGGGATCAGCCCCAGCATTTT. Protein: CASSLYRGDQPQHF. Combining the CDR3 with reference TRBV7-8 and TRBJ1-5 gives the whole variable domain GAGVSQSPRYKVAKRGQDVALRCDPISGHVSLFWYQQALGQGPEFLTYFQNEAQLDKSGLPSDRFFAERPEGSVSTLKIQRTQQEDSAVYLCASSLYRGDQPQHFGDGTRLSIL.

V and J are TRBV7-6 and TRBJ2-6; D perhaps matches TRBD2 (5 bases). The CDR3 length is 17 residues. CDR1 is SGHVS, CDR2 FNYEAQ, per germline. Trimming left V 1 base short and J 0 bases short, with 10 bases between. The CDR3 DNA reads TGTGCCAGCAGCTTAGGTCCGGGGAGCTCTGGGGCCAACGTCCTGACTTTC. Its protein is CASSLGPGSSGANVLTF.

This chain links TRBV7-8 with TRBJ2-3; no reliable D call. CDR1 and CDR2 from the germline V gene are SGHVS and FQNEAQ. Trimming removed 5 bases at V and 4 bases at J, with 10 bases between. The CDR3 is 13 residues long. In DNA form, the CDR3 reads TGTGCCAGCAGCACGCACCGGGCAGATACGCAGTATTTT. It yields the protein CASSTHRADTQYF. Variable domain in full (rest from reference TRBV7-8 and TRBJ2-3): GAGVSQSPRYKVAKRGQDVALRCDPISGHVSLFWYQQALGQGPEFLTYFQNEAQLDKSGLPSDRFFAERPEGSVSTLKIQRTQQEDSAVYLCASSTHRADTQYFGPGTRLTVL.

J is TRBJ2-3 and V is TRBV6-6; D perhaps matches TRBD2 (6 bases). The CDR3 is 14 amino acids. Trimming removed 11 bases at V and 0 bases at J, with 15 bases between. Germline CDR1 MNHNY, CDR2 SVGAGI (reference sequence). CDR3 sequence reads: CALKGGVSTDTQYF. CDR3 bases: TGTGCCCTTAAGGGCGGGGTGAGCACAGATACGCAGTATTTT.

The chain recombines TRBV2 with TRBJ2-6; 8 bases are a match to TRBD2. The trim removed 4 bases at V and 0 bases at J, leaving 5 bases unmatched. Germline V CDR1 and CDR2: SNHLY, FYNNEI. The CDR3 has 17 amino acids. The CDR3 sequence: CASSGSGKRSGANVLTF. In DNA form, the CDR3 reads TGTGCCAGCAGTGGTAGCGGGAAACGCTCTGGGGCCAACGTCCTGACTTTC.

The chain combines TRBV7-2 with TRBJ2-2; D is perhaps TRBD2 (6 bases). Germline loops: CDR1 SGHTA, CDR2 FQGNSA. The CDR3 extends over 15 amino acids. Trimming left V 5 bases short and J 3 bases short, with 13 bases between. CDR3 sequence (DNA): TGTGCCAGCAGCCCGACGCGCGGGGACACCGGGGAGCTGTTTTTT. Translating it yields CASSPTRGDTGELFF.

The rearrangement links TRBV6-6 to TRBJ2-1, with 14 positions matching TRBD2. Germline CDR1 and CDR2: MNHNY and SVGAGI (reference sequence). V gave up 5 bases and J gave up 7 bases; unmatched junction bases: 4. CDR3 size: 15 residues. The CDR3 here is CASSARLAGGNEQFF. The DNA for the CDR3 is TGTGCCAGCAGTGCGAGACTAGCGGGAGGGAATGAGCAGTTCTTC.

The rearrangement joins TRBV15 to TRBJ1-2; 7 positions agree with TRBD1. Germline-derived CDR1 and CDR2 are LNHNV and YYDKDF (reference sequence). The trim removed 0 bases at V and 8 bases at J, leaving 3 bases unmatched. The length of the CDR3 is 13 residues. CDR3 in amino acids: CATSRETGEGYTF. The CDR3 DNA is TGTGCCACCAGCAGAGAAACAGGGGAAGGCTACACCTTC.

The CDR3 nucleotides are TGTGCCAGCAGTTTCTACGGGGGTTCACCCCTCCACTTT. Translated, it gives CASSFYGGSPLHF. The rearrangement uses TRBV27 and TRBJ1-6; possibly TRBD1 for D (5 bases). Trimming pared 3 bases from V and 9 bases from J, leaving 9 bases between. Germline V lookup: CDR1 MNHEY, CDR2 SMNVEV (reference sequence). The CDR3 has 13 amino acids.

V is TRBV21-1 and J is TRBJ2-7; the tabulated D call, TRBD1, remains unverified against the DNA. TRBV21-1 is noted as a pseudogene. The CDR3 has 16 residues. In nucleotides, the CDR3 is TGTGCCAGCAGCAGCCCAACCGGGACAGGGTGCAACGAGCAGTACTTC. Translated: CASSSPTGTGCNEQYF.

The rearrangement uses TRBV3-1 (or the pseudogene TRBV3-2) and TRBJ1-1, with D perhaps TRBD1 (6 bases). With 7 bases removed from V and 1 base from J, the gap between germline ends came to 13 bases. The CDR3 runs to 14 residues. Germline V gene lookup returns CDR1 LGHDT and CDR2 YNNKEL (reference sequence). Here the CDR3 reads CASTSGAGNTEAFF. CDR3 coding DNA: TGTGCCAGCACCTCAGGGGCAGGGAACACTGAAGCTTTCTTT.

The chain's CDR3 is CASSLGTGSGNTIYF. CDR3 DNA: TGTGCCAGCAGCTTAGGGACAGGGTCTGGAAACACCATATATTTT. The rearrangement links TRBV11-2 to TRBJ1-3, with TRBD1 matching over 8 bases. The CDR3 is 15 amino acids. Germline V gives CDR1 SGHAT, CDR2 FQNNGV. J gave up 1 base and V 1 base, and 0 bases lay outside the gene matches.

This chain links TRBV6-6 with TRBJ2-5; 9 nucleotides line up with TRBD1. The CDR3 extends over 14 amino acids. The germline gives CDR1 MNHNY, CDR2 SVGAGI (reference sequence). J was trimmed by 7 bases and V by 7 bases; bases with no gene match: 10. In nucleotides, the CDR3 is TGTGCCAGCACTAAAGACAGGGGGATAGGGACCCAGTACTTC. Protein product: CASTKDRGIGTQYF.

This clone was seen a single time. V and J are TRBV7-9 and TRBJ2-1; a possible D gene is TRBD1 (6 bases). The CDR3 is 13 residues long. V lost 4 bases to trimming and J lost 6 bases, with 10 bases between them. The germline gives CDR1 SEHNR, CDR2 FQNEAQ (reference sequence). CDR3 coding DNA: TGTGCCAGCAGCTCTCAGGACAGCAATGAGCAGTTCTTC. Translating it yields CASSSQDSNEQFF.

V and J are TRBV2 and TRBJ1-2; 7 bases line up with TRBD1. CDR3 length: 14 residues. Unmatched junction bases numbered 15, after V lost 4 bases and J lost 13 bases. Per the germline V gene, CDR1 is SNHLY and CDR2 is FYNNEI. The CDR3 nucleotides are TGTGCCAGCAGTGTAATTACAGGGGATAGTAGCGGCACCTTC. As protein: CASSVITGDSSGTF.

This clone has only one observation. This rearrangement joins TRBV18 to TRBJ2-5; D is possibly TRBD1 (5 bases). The CDR3 runs to 13 residues. V was shortened by 8 bases and J by 1 base, with 11 bases between the two germline ends. Per the germline V gene, CDR1 is KGHSH and CDR2 is LQKENI. This chain's CDR3 is CASGGQIQETQYF. The CDR3 coding sequence is TGTGCCAGCGGTGGACAAATCCAAGAGACCCAGTACTTC.

CDR3 bases: TGTGCCAGCAGTTCGACAGTCCAAGAGACCCAGTACTTC. Translating it yields CASSSTVQETQYF. The chain couples TRBV12-3 or TRBV12-4 to TRBJ2-5, with a possible D match to TRBD1 (5 bases). The CDR3 has 13 amino acids. V gave up 4 bases and J gave up 1 base, with 7 bases separating them.

As to this clone: This sample also contains other DNA sequences that code for the same CDR3. The chain links TRBV11-3 to TRBJ2-6; TRBD2 matches at 8 bases. J was trimmed by 1 base and V by 6 bases; bases with no gene match: 2. CDR1 is SGHNT and CDR2 is YENEEA in the germline V gene. This CDR3 is built from 15 residues. Written as DNA, the CDR3 is TGTGCCAGCAGTCCGGGGGGGTCTGGGGCCAACGTCCTGACTTTC. Translating gives CASSPGGSGANVLTF.

This clone has a single count. This chain uses TRBV19 with TRBJ1-5; D remains ambiguous. The CDR3 runs 13 residues. Trimming stripped 8 bases from V and 2 bases from J, with 10 bases between. CDR1 is LNHDA, CDR2 SQIVND, per germline (reference sequence). CDR3: CASSYNGNQPQHF. CDR3 nucleotide sequence: TGTGCCAGTTCTTACAATGGCAATCAGCCCCAGCATTTT.

V gene TRBV19 combines with J gene TRBJ2-7; D perhaps matches TRBD2 (6 bases). The CDR3 spans 13 residues. With 4 bases removed from V and 4 bases from J, the gap between germline ends came to 11 bases. Germline CDR1 is LNHDA and CDR2 is SQIVND (reference sequence). CDR3: CASSTTGTYEQYF. The CDR3 bases are TGTGCCAGTAGTACAACCGGGACTTACGAGCAGTACTTC.

This chain joins TRBV11-2 and TRBJ2-7; 9 bases match TRBD1. After removal of 4 bases from V and 4 bases from J, the junction contained 5 bases not matched to a gene. Germline assignment: CDR1 SGHAT and CDR2 FQNNGV. The CDR3 contains 14 residues. DNA for the CDR3: TGTGCCAGCAGCTGGGGACAGGGTGGTTACGAGCAGTACTTC. Translating gives CASSWGQGGYEQYF.

The chain links TRBV3-1 (or the pseudogene TRBV3-2) to TRBJ2-1; perhaps TRBD1 as D (5 bases). V lost 0 bases and J 4 bases, leaving 10 bases between the germline ends. The CDR3 covers 15 residues. Germline V gives CDR1 LGHDT, CDR2 YNNKEL (reference sequence). The CDR3 DNA reads as TGTGCCAGCAGCCAAGACAGGGTATCATACAATGAGCAGTTCTTC. It specifies CASSQDRVSYNEQFF.

As to this clone: A junction boundary mismatches the germline segment, possibly from a read error. The chain uses TRBV7-9 and TRBJ1-5; D is unclear. Germline V gives CDR1 SEHNR, CDR2 FQNEAQ (reference sequence). CDR3 length equals 12 residues. As DNA, the CDR3 is TGTGCCAGCAGCATAGCCGAGATGCCCCAGCATTTT. It codes for CASSIAEMPQHF.

The chain couples TRBV12-1 to TRBJ2-7; the D call of TRBD2 is as the table states it, not checked on the DNA. TRBV12-1 is deemed a pseudogene. The CDR3 consists of 14 residues. The CDR3, as DNA: TGTGCCAGCAGCTCAGGGACTAGCGGATACGAGCAGTACTTC. Translated, it gives CASSSGTSGYEQYF.

This clone was observed a single time. The V gene is TRBV29-1, the J gene TRBJ2-1; TRBD1 matches 7 bases. V dropped 3 bases and J dropped 5; count of bases not matched to a gene: 4. From germline, CDR1 is SQVTM and CDR2 ANQGSEA. The CDR3 runs 13 residues. The chain's CDR3 is CSVDRGWDNEQFF. CDR3 DNA sequence: TGCAGCGTTGACAGGGGGTGGGACAATGAGCAGTTCTTC.

The rearrangement joins TRBV19 to TRBJ2-1; 11 positions agree with TRBD2. The CDR3 has 15 amino acids. V gave up 1 base and J gave up 7 bases; unmatched junction bases: 3. Germline assignment: CDR1 LNHDA and CDR2 SQIVND (reference sequence). CDR3 in DNA: TGTGCCAGTAGTATAGCTCGGACTAGCGGGAATGAGCAGTTCTTC. It yields the protein CASSIARTSGNEQFF. Complete variable domain (other parts from reference TRBV19 and TRBJ2-1): DGGITQSPKYLFRKEGQNVTLSCEQNLNHDAMYWYRQDPGQGLRLIYYSQIVNDFQKGDIAEGYSVSREKKESFPLTVTSAQKNPTAFYLCASSIARTSGNEQFFGPGTRLTVL.

This clone is a singleton in its sample. The rearrangement links TRBV7-6 to TRBJ2-1, with 13 bases that match TRBD2. From germline, CDR1 is SGHVS and CDR2 FNYEAQ. This CDR3 comprises 17 residues. V shed 5 bases and J 5 bases; nucleotides not matched to a gene: 9. CDR3 sequence (DNA): TGTGCCAGCAGCCCTCTAACTAGCGGGGGGGCTAACAATGAGCAGTTCTTC. Translating it yields CASSPLTSGGANNEQFF.

J is TRBJ2-5 and V is TRBV10-1; D is unresolved. The ends were cut back, 4 bases at V and 5 bases at J, with 14 bases in the middle. This CDR3 region has 14 residues. Germline CDR1 is WNHNN and CDR2 is SYGVQD (reference sequence). DNA for the CDR3: TGCGCCAGCAGTGTAGGCTCCGCCGGGGAGACCCAGTACTTC. This encodes CASSVGSAGETQYF.

This chain joins TRBV27 and TRBJ1-2; 7 nucleotides line up with TRBD1. The ends lost 5 bases at V and 1 base at J; junction bases unmatched: 4. The CDR3 runs to 14 residues. The germline V gene encodes CDR1 MNHEY and CDR2 SMNVEV (reference sequence). CDR3 coding DNA: TGTGCCAGCAGTACGAACAGGGGTAACTATGGCTACACCTTC. It translates to CASSTNRGNYGYTF.